This T cell receptor (beta chain) appears in the sequencing data of a study of T-cell reconstitution after alpha-beta-depleted transplantation in children (dated by TCRdb to 2016 to 2017). Context from the whole study: The study quantitatively tracked T-cell immune reconstitution after TCRalphabeta/CD19-depleted allogeneic hematopoietic cell transplantation in children using TCR repertoire profiling. Overall results and qualifications from the work: In some patients, high TCRbeta diversity at day 60 was attributed to recipient T cells and intrathymic progenitors that had survived conditioning. The apparently early recovery of alphabetaT-cell counts about two months after transplant reportedly depended on only several hundred rapidly expanded clones that came from non-depleted graft cells. Hyperexpanded clone frequencies declined over subsequent months; after one year, T-cell counts and TCRbeta diversity were mostly attributed to newly produced T cells.

Library preparation was by PCR. The reads were generated on an Illumina HiSeq 2500. TCR libraries were prepared with molecular barcoding, using unique molecular identifiers to normalize TCRbeta repertoire quantification. TCRdb trimmed public reads at Q25 via fastp, called clones via MiXCR and kept in-frame beta chains. Duplicate CDR3 protein sequences are folded into a single record with the most common DNA and genes. Across this sample there are 450,000 to 600,000 distinct CDR3 sequences, with roughly a tenth seen only once. The ten biggest clones cover around 2% of the sample. Looking up the germline V gene yields CDR1 LGHNA and CDR2 YNFKEQ. Trimmed from V: 4 bases; trimmed from J: 0 bases; junction bases lacking a gene match: 4. Spanning cysteine to phenylalanine, the CDR3 consists of 16 amino acids. The kept DNA is CDR3 alone, 48 bases in frame from the first base. Read against the paper, the sample's treatment or condition label means: allogeneic hematopoietic cell transplantation with graft depleted of TCRalphabeta T cells and CD19 B cells. The children who served as transplant recipients had been given grafts of TCRalphabeta/CD19-depleted allogeneic hematopoietic cells.

There are many counts of this clonotype. Its antigen has not been determined. Per-base quality was not reported, and no clone a single base away is much larger than it. This sample comprised PBMCs, obtained before TCRalphabeta/CD19-depleted stem cell transplant. The receptor's source is a child aged 2 to 15 with inherited bone marrow failure, due to receive a stem cell transplant. The chain was built from TRBV4-2 and TRBJ2-5, with 11 bases matching TRBD2. The CDR3 region: CASSLRLAGYQETQYF. DNA sequence: TGTGCCAGCAGCCTCAGACTAGCGGGGTACCAAGAGACCCAGTACTTC.